These 32 T cell receptor beta chains originate from one sample sequenced in a study of blood T cell repertoires in COVID-19. Some clones are missing from TCRdb's copy, which holds only in-frame ones; the method was immunoSEQ multiplex PCR. The sample includes about 78,000 clones, roughly 86% of them seen just once. Sequencing was performed on peripheral blood. The receptors here all came from a man aged 50-60 years with active or convalescent COVID-19.

This clone showed up just once. This rearrangement joins TRBV10-3 to TRBJ2-2; the D gene is possibly TRBD2 (5 bases). With 10 bases removed from V and 0 bases from J, the gap between germline ends came to 15 bases. The CDR3 consists of 15 residues. Germline CDR1 reads ENHRY; CDR2 reads SYGVKD. The CDR3: CATFSSFPNTGELFF. Written as DNA, the CDR3 is TGTGCCACATTTTCTAGCTTCCCGAACACCGGGGAGCTGTTTTTT.

The chain is built from TRBV5-1 and TRBJ1-1, with D tentatively TRBD1 (5 bases). V lost 0 bases and J 0 bases, leaving 9 bases between the germline ends. Germline CDR1 SGHRS, CDR2 YFSETQ. This CDR3 has 15 amino acids. CDR3 sequence (DNA): TGCGCCAGCAGCTTGGGTCCGACAGTGAACACTGAAGCTTTCTTT. The encoded protein is CASSLGPTVNTEAFF.

The chain links TRBV2 to TRBJ1-5, with D unclear. The CDR3 consists of 12 residues. Germline assignment: CDR1 SNHLY and CDR2 FYNNEI. Trimming left V 0 bases short and J 8 bases short, with 5 bases between. CDR3 in amino acids: CASSEARKPQHF. The CDR3 nucleotides are TGTGCCAGCAGTGAAGCCAGAAAGCCCCAGCATTTT.

V is TRBV9 and J is TRBJ1-2; 7 bases line up with TRBD1. V trimming: 4 bases; J trimming: 5 bases; junction bases outside the gene matches: 14. There are 16 residues in the CDR3. Germline-derived CDR1 and CDR2 are SGDLS and YYNGEE. CDR3: CASSPPGIGGSYGYTF. The CDR3 coding sequence is TGTGCCAGCAGCCCCCCAGGTATAGGGGGCAGTTATGGCTACACCTTC.

The V and J genes are TRBV14 and TRBJ1-1; maybe TRBD1 (6 bases). This CDR3 is built from 16 residues. Germline V gene sequence: CDR1 SGHDN, CDR2 FVKESK. Trimming took 4 bases from V and 0 from J, leaving 15 bases between them. The CDR3 reads CASSPRQVLLNTEAFF. DNA of the CDR3: TGTGCCAGCAGCCCCCGACAGGTTCTCTTGAACACTGAAGCTTTCTTT.

The chain employs TRBV7-9 and TRBJ1-3, with D possibly being TRBD1 (5 bases). The CDR3 has 14 amino acids. Germline assignment: CDR1 SEHNR and CDR2 FQNEAQ (reference sequence). V lost 0 bases and J lost 4, with 7 bases in between. CDR3 in amino acids: CASSLAQGGNTIYF. Here the CDR3 DNA reads TGTGCCAGCAGCTTAGCCCAGGGAGGAAACACCATATATTTT.

This clone was seen more than once but under ten times. This chain connects TRBV7-6 to TRBJ1-4, with D possibly matching TRBD1 (6 bases). Deletions cut 4 bases from V and 11 bases from J, with 17 bases between. The V gene's germline CDR1 is SGHVS and CDR2 FNYEAQ. The CDR3 length is 14 residues. The CDR3 DNA reads as TGTGCCAGCAGCTCAGGACAGAATGTCGGGAAACTGTTTTTT. Its translation: CASSSGQNVGKLFF.

This chain uses TRBV28 with TRBJ1-2; 7 nucleotides line up with TRBD1. In germline, CDR1 is MDHEN, CDR2 SYDVKM. V trimming: 2 bases; J trimming: 4 bases; junction bases outside the gene matches: 4. This CDR3 contains 14 residues. The DNA for the CDR3 is TGTGCCAGCAGTTTAGGTTCAGGGGGCTATGGCTACACCTTC. This encodes CASSLGSGGYGYTF.

The V gene is TRBV10-3, the J gene TRBJ2-1; 9 bases are a match to TRBD1. The CDR3 is 17 residues long. Per germline, CDR1 ENHRY and CDR2 SYGVKD. With 10 bases clipped from V and 4 bases from J, the junction kept 17 bases outside the gene matches. The CDR3 region is CASMGASGTGRYNEQFF. The CDR3 DNA reads TGTGCCAGCATGGGGGCCTCCGGGACAGGGAGGTACAATGAGCAGTTCTTC.

The rearrangement joins TRBV4-1 to TRBJ1-1; possibly TRBD1 for D (5 bases). Trimming stripped 2 bases from V and 1 base from J, with 14 bases between. CDR3 size: 16 residues. Germline V lookup: CDR1 MGHRA, CDR2 YSYEKL. The CDR3 bases are TGCGCCAGCAGCCAATTAGGGGCCCTCGGGAACACTGAAGCTTTCTTT. This translates into CASSQLGALGNTEAFF.

The chain is built from TRBV29-1 and TRBJ2-5; a weak D match, TRBD2 (6 bases). The length of the CDR3 is 12 residues. V lost 4 bases, J lost 0 bases, and 6 bases lay in between. Germline CDR1 reads SQVTM; CDR2 reads ANQGSEA. The CDR3 is CSVGGDQETQYF. The CDR3 nucleotides are TGCAGCGTTGGGGGGGACCAAGAGACCCAGTACTTC. The variable domain in full, completed from reference TRBV29-1 and TRBJ2-5, reads SAVISQKPSRDICQRGTSLTIQCQVDSQVTMMFWYRQQPGQSLTLIATANQGSEATYESGFVIDKFPISRPNLTFSTLTVSNMSPEDSSIYLCSVGGDQETQYFGPGTRLLVL.

The chain employs TRBV10-3 and TRBJ2-5; 7 positions agree with TRBD1. Germline V lookup: CDR1 ENHRY, CDR2 SYGVKD. The CDR3 is 13 amino acids. J gave up 3 bases and V 5 bases, and 3 bases lay outside the gene matches. Here the CDR3 reads CAISTGVEETQYF. CDR3 sequence (DNA): TGTGCCATCAGTACAGGGGTTGAAGAGACCCAGTACTTC.

The chain uses TRBV6-5 and TRBJ2-2; possible D gene TRBD1, 6 bases. Germline CDR1 is MNHEY and CDR2 is SVGAGI. V shed 6 bases and J shed 3 bases, with 14 bases lying between them. The CDR3 has 15 amino acids. The CDR3 reads CASRSGQRHTGELFF. CDR3 DNA: TGTGCCAGCAGAAGCGGACAGAGACACACCGGGGAGCTGTTTTTT.

The genes are TRBV2 and TRBJ1-1, with D possibly matching TRBD1 (6 bases). This CDR3 has 13 amino acids. Germline CDR1 reads SNHLY; CDR2 reads FYNNEI. Trimming left V 4 bases short and J 2 bases short, with 8 bases between. The CDR3 DNA follows: TGTGCCAGCAGTGTACAGGGCAACACTGAAGCTTTCTTT. Its protein product is CASSVQGNTEAFF.

The chain employs TRBV3-1 (or the pseudogene TRBV3-2) and TRBJ1-6; weak D call: TRBD1 (5 bases). The CDR3 length is 14 residues. Trimming removed 6 bases from V and 6 bases from J, with 12 bases in between. Germline V gene sequence: CDR1 LGHDT, CDR2 YNNKEL (reference sequence). The CDR3 loop is CASRPDSTNSPLHF. In DNA, the CDR3 is TGTGCCAGCAGGCCAGACAGCACTAATTCACCCCTCCACTTT.

The rearrangement links TRBV18 to TRBJ2-1, with 9 bases aligning to TRBD2. This CDR3 region has 15 residues. The V gene's germline CDR1 is KGHSH and CDR2 LQKENI. The V and J ends lost 6 bases and 7 bases, in that order; junction bases with no gene match: 10. CDR3 in amino acids: CASSAGSGGWNEQFF. The CDR3 nucleotides read TGTGCCAGCTCCGCTGGTAGCGGGGGTTGGAATGAGCAGTTCTTC.

This chain connects TRBV7-2 to TRBJ2-3, with 7 bases lining up with TRBD1. V was clipped by 5 bases and J by 3 bases; unmatched bases: 8. This CDR3 spans 15 amino acids. The germline gives CDR1 SGHTA, CDR2 FQGNSA. The CDR3 DNA follows: TGTGCCAGCAGCCCCCAGGGACAGTTAACAGATACGCAGTATTTT. Amino acid sequence: CASSPQGQLTDTQYF. Using reference TRBV7-2 and TRBJ2-3 for the parts outside the CDR3, the full variable domain is GAGVSQSPSNKVTEKGKDVELRCDPISGHTALYWYRQSLGQGLEFLIYFQGNSAPDKSGLPSDRFSAERTGGSVSTLTIQRTQQEDSAVYLCASSPQGQLTDTQYFGPGTRLTVL.

The chain uses TRBV5-1 and TRBJ2-3; possible D gene TRBD1, 6 bases. The CDR3 sequence is 14 residues long. The V gene's germline CDR1 is SGHRS and CDR2 YFSETQ. The V gene lost 3 bases and the J gene lost 0 bases, with 8 bases spanning the gap. CDR3 bases: TGCGCCAGCAGCTGGACAGATAGCACAGATACGCAGTATTTT. Its translation is CASSWTDSTDTQYF. Based on the CDR3 plus reference TRBV5-1 and TRBJ2-3, the full variable domain is KAGVTQTPRYLIKTRGQQVTLSCSPISGHRSVSWYQQTPGQGLQFLFEYFSETQRNKGNFPGRFSGRQFSNSRSEMNVSTLELGDSALYLCASSWTDSTDTQYFGPGTRLTVL.

The chain combines TRBV6-6 with TRBJ2-1; 11 nucleotides align to TRBD1. The CDR3 totals 16 residues. Germline CDR1 and CDR2: MNHNY and SVGAGI (reference sequence). Germline trimming cut 6 bases from V and 8 bases from J; bases unmatched to any gene: 12. The CDR3 sequence is CASRRGQGVARYEQFF. The CDR3 nucleotides are TGTGCCAGCAGAAGGGGACAGGGGGTCGCGAGGTATGAGCAGTTCTTC.

This clone was recorded a few times. This chain uses TRBV10-1 with TRBJ1-1, with D possibly TRBD1 on 5 matching bases. The CDR3 is made up of 13 amino acids. Germline CDR1 is WNHNN and CDR2 is SYGVQD (reference sequence). The germline V and J ends were trimmed by 3 bases and 10 bases, with 15 bases remaining between them. In nucleotides, the CDR3 is TGCGCCAGCAGTGACGGGGGAGGTTTGAGAGCTTTCTTT. It specifies CASSDGGGLRAFF.

In this sample, this clone turned up a few times. The chain employs TRBV5-1 and TRBJ1-6; 12 nucleotides align to TRBD1. Germline CDR1 SGHRS, CDR2 YFSETQ. V shed 4 bases, J shed 10 bases, and the junction held 9 bases outside the gene matches. The CDR3 sequence is 16 residues long. CDR3 nucleotides: TGCGCCAGCAGCGGCTACGGGACAGGGGGCGAGTCACCCCTCCACTTT. Its protein product is CASSGYGTGGESPLHF.

This clone has a handful of counts. The J gene is TRBJ2-2, the V gene TRBV4-1; D might be TRBD2 (5 bases). The CDR3 totals 15 residues. Trimming cost V 3 bases and J 3 bases, with 11 bases left between them. CDR1 MGHRA and CDR2 YSYEKL come from the germline V gene. The CDR3 reads CASSQTGRYTGELFF. The CDR3 DNA is TGCGCCAGCAGCCAGACTGGGAGATACACCGGGGAGCTGTTTTTT.

This clone was detected only once. The chain links TRBV29-1 to TRBJ1-2; 7 bases agree with TRBD1. This CDR3 spans 12 amino acids. V shed 1 base, J shed 8 bases, and the junction held 4 bases outside the gene matches. Germline V gene lookup returns CDR1 SQVTM and CDR2 ANQGSEA. CDR3 DNA: TGCAGCGTTGAAGTACAGGGGAACGGCTACACCTTC. Translating it yields CSVEVQGNGYTF.

J is TRBJ2-7 and V is TRBV2; D gene uncertain. This CDR3 spans 14 amino acids. In germline, CDR1 is SNHLY, CDR2 FYNNEI. Trimming shortened V by 3 bases and J by 3 bases, and 12 bases separated the two germline ends. CDR3 sequence: CASSDHGSNYEQYV. The CDR3 coding sequence is TGTGCCAGCAGTGATCACGGGTCTAACTACGAGCAGTACGTC.

This clone was seen just once. This chain uses TRBV15 with TRBJ1-5; the D gene is possibly TRBD1 (6 bases). Per germline, CDR1 LNHNV and CDR2 YYDKDF (reference sequence). The CDR3 runs 17 residues. Trimming shortened V by 0 bases and J by 0 bases, and 12 bases separated the two germline ends. The DNA of the CDR3 is TGTGCCACCAGCAGAGATACCCGGACAGATAGCAATCAGCCCCAGCATTTT. Translating gives CATSRDTRTDSNQPQHF. Using reference TRBV15 and TRBJ1-5 for the parts outside the CDR3, the full variable domain is DAMVIQNPRYQVTQFGKPVTLSCSQTLNHNVMYWYQQKSSQAPKLLFHYYDKDFNNEADTPDNFQSRRPNTSFCFLDIRSPGLGDTAMYLCATSRDTRTDSNQPQHFGDGTRLSIL.

The chain couples TRBV14 to TRBJ1-6, with D tentatively TRBD1 (5 bases). Germline V gives CDR1 SGHDN, CDR2 FVKESK. With 0 bases removed from V and 15 bases from J, the gap between germline ends came to 9 bases. The CDR3 runs to 12 residues. The CDR3 DNA reads TGTGCCAGCAGCCAAGACAGGGTCCTCCTCCACTTT. It yields the protein CASSQDRVLLHF.

The chain employs TRBV6-1 and TRBJ2-6; D unresolved. CDR3 length equals 14 residues. CDR1 and CDR2 from the germline V gene are MNHNS and SASEGT. Trimming left V 3 bases short and J 0 bases short, with 3 bases between. The CDR3 DNA follows: TGTGCCAGCAGTGACATCTCTGGGGCCAACGTCCTGACTTTC. Residues: CASSDISGANVLTF.

The rearrangement uses TRBV7-2 and TRBJ2-5; unclear D gene. The CDR3 consists of 12 residues. Trimming cost V 5 bases and J 1 base, with 5 bases left between them. Germline V gene sequence: CDR1 SGHTA, CDR2 FQGNSA. CDR3 sequence: CASSPSQETQYF. The CDR3 DNA reads TGTGCCAGCAGCCCGAGCCAAGAGACCCAGTACTTC.

The sample holds one count of this clone. The gene calls are TRBV7-8 and TRBJ2-5, with TRBD1 matching over 9 bases. CDR1 and CDR2 from the germline V gene are SGHVS and FQNEAQ. This CDR3 has 17 residues. With 5 bases clipped from V and 3 bases from J, the junction kept 13 bases outside the gene matches. The CDR3 DNA sequence: TGTGCCAGCAGCATCGCACCCGGACAGGGGTTCAAAGAGACCCAGTACTTC. Its protein product is CASSIAPGQGFKETQYF.

The chain couples TRBV24-1 to TRBJ2-7, with 7 bases fitting TRBD1. This CDR3 comprises 13 residues. Germline loops: CDR1 KGHDR, CDR2 SFDVKD. The trim removed 7 bases at V and 2 bases at J, leaving 4 bases unmatched. The CDR3 DNA sequence: TGTGCCACCAGCGAAGGGGGCACCTACGAGCAGTACTTC. It translates to CATSEGGTYEQYF.

The CDR3 DNA reads TGTGCCACCAGCAGTGCTAGGACTAGCGGGGGTCCGAACACCGGGGAGCTGTTTTTT. Translated, it gives CATSSARTSGGPNTGELFF. The chain carries TRBV15 and TRBJ2-2, with 13 nucleotides matching TRBD2. This CDR3 is built from 19 residues. V gave up 3 bases and J gave up 0 bases; unmatched junction bases: 7. CDR1 is LNHNV and CDR2 is YYDKDF in the germline V gene (reference sequence).

This sequence joins TRBV5-1 and TRBJ2-2; 12 bases are shared with TRBD1. This CDR3 is built from 15 residues. The junction had 8 bases not matched to a gene; V was cut back by 7 bases and J by 7 bases. Germline V gene sequence: CDR1 SGHRS, CDR2 YFSETQ. In DNA, the CDR3 is TGCGCCAGCCTCCTCGGGACAGGGGGCGTCGGGGAGCTGTTTTTT. Its protein product is CASLLGTGGVGELFF.